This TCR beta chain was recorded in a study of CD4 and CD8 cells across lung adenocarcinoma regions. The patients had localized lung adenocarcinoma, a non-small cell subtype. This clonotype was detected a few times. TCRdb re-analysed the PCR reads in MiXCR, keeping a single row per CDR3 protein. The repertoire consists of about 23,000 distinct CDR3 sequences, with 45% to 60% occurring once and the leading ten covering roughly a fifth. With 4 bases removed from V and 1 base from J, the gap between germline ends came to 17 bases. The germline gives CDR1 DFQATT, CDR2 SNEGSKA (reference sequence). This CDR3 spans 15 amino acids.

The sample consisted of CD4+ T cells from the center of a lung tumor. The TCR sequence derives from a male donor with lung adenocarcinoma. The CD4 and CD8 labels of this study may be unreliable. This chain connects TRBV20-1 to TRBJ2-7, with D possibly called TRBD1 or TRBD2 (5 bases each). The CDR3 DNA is TGCAGTGCTAAGGGACCAAACGGGTTATCCTACGAGCAGTACTTC. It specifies CSAKGPNGLSYEQYF.